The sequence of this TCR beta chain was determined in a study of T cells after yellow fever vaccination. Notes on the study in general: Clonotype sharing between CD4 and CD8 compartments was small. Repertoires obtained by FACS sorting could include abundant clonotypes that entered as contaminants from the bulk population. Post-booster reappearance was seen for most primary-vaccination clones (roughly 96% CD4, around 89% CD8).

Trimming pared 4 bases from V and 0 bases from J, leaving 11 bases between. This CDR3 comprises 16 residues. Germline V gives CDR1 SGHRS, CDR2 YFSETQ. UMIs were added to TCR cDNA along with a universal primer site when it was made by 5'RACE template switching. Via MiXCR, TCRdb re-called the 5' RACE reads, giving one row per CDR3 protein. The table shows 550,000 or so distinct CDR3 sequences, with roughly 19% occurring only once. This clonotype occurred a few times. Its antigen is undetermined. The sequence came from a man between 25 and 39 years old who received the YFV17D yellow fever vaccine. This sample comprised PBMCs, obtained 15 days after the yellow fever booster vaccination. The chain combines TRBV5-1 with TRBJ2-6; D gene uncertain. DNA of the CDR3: TGCGCCAGCAGCCAAGCTCAGAGCTCTGGGGCCAACGTCCTGACTTTC. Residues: CASSQAQSSGANVLTF.